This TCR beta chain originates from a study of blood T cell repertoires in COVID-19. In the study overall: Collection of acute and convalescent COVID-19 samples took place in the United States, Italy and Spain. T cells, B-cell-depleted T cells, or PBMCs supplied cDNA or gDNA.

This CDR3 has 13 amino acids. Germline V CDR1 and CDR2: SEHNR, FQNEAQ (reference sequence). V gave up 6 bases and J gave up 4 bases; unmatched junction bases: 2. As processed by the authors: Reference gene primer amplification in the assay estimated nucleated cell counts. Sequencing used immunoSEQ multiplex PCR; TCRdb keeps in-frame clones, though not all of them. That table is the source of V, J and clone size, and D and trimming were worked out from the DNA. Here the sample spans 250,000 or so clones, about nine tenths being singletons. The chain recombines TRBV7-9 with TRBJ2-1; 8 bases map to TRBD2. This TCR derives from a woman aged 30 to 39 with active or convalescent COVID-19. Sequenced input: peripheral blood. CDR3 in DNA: TGTGCCAGCAGAGGCGGGGGGTACAATGAGCAGTTCTTC. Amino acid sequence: CASRGGGYNEQFF. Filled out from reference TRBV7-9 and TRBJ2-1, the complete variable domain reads DTGVSQNPRHKITKRGQNVTFRCDPISEHNRLYWYRQTLGQGPEFLTYFQNEAQLEKSRLLSDRFSAERPKGSFSTLEIQRTEQGDSAMYLCASRGGGYNEQFFGPGTRLTVL.